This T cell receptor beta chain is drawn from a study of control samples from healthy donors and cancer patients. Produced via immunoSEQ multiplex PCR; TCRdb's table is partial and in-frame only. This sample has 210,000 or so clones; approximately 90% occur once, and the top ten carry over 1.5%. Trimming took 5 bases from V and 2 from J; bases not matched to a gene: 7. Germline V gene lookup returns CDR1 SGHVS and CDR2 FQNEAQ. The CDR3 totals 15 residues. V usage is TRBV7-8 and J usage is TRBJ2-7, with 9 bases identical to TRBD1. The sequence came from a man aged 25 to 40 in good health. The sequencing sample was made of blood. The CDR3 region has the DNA TGTGCCAGCAGCCGGACAGGGGTATTAACCTACGAGCAGTACTTC. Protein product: CASSRTGVLTYEQYF.